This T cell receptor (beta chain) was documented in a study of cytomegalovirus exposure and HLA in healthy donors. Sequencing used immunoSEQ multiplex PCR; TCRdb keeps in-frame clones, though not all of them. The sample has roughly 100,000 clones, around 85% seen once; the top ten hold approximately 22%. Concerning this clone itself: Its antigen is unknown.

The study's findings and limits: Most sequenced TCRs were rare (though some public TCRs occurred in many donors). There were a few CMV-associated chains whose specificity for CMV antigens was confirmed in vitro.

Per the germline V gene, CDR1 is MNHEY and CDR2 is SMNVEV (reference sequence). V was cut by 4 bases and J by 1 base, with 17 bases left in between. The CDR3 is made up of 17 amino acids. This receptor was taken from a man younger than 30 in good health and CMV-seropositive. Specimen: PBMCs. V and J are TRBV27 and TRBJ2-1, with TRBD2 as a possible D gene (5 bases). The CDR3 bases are TGTGCCAGCAGTTCGCAGGACTTCCCTCTTTCCTACAATGAGCAGTTCTTC. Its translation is CASSSQDFPLSYNEQFF.